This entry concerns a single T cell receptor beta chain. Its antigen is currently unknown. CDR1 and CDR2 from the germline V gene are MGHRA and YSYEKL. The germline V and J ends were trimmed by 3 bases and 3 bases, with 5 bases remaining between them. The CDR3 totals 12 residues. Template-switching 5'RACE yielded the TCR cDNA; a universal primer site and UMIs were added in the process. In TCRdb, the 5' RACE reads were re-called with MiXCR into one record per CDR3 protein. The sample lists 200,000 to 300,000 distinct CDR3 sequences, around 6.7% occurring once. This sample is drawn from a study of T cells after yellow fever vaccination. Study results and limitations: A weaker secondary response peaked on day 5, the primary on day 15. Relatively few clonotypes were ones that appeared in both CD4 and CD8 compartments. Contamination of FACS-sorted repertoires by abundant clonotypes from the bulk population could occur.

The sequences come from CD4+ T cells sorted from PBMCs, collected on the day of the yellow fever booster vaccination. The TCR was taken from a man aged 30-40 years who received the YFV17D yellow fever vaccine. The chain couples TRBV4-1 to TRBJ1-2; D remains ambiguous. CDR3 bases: TGCGCCAGCAGCCAGCGTGACTATGGCTACACCTTC. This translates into CASSQRDYGYTF.